The clone carrying this T cell receptor beta chain came up a few times. Via MiXCR, TCRdb re-called the 5' RACE reads, giving one row per CDR3 protein. The sample carries 250,000 to 300,000 distinct CDR3 sequences, over 4.5% recorded once. With 3 bases clipped from V and 2 bases from J, the junction kept 4 bases outside the gene matches. The germline V gene has CDR1 SGHTA and CDR2 FQGNSA. The length of the CDR3 is 16 residues. This entry belongs to a study of T cells after yellow fever vaccination. Sequenced here: CD4+ T cells sorted from PBMCs, sampled on the day of the yellow fever booster vaccination. The chain couples TRBV7-2 to TRBJ2-3; TRBD2 matches at 11 bases. This sequence was found in a young man who received the YFV17D yellow fever vaccine. The CDR3 sequence: CASSFRLAGNTDTQYF. The CDR3 DNA reads as TGTGCCAGCAGCTTCCGACTAGCGGGGAACACAGATACGCAGTATTTT.